This TCR beta chain comes out of a study of read filtering for tumor transcriptome and immune sequencing. Turning to the study itself: Whole-transcriptome libraries were prepared after DNase treatment. IR-seq gave about 4.05 to 11 million TCR reads per sample; RNA-seq gave about 80 to 1273.

Turning to this clonotype: Its specificity is not known. A read error may explain this, as a much larger clone is one base away.

CDR1 is LNHDA, CDR2 SQIVND, per germline (reference sequence). Trimming left V 4 bases short and J 4 bases short, with 8 bases between. The CDR3 consists of 13 residues. Whole-study results and caveats: IR-seq and RNA-seq agreed better without single-read clonotypes.

Sampling of bone marrow took place during active disease in every patient. Molecular barcoded adaptors covering alpha/delta and beta/gamma chains were used on approximately 400 ng RNA. Each CDR3 protein gets one entry after TCRdb re-called the reads with MiXCR. In the table there are some 120,000 distinct CDR3 sequences, roughly 13% of which are singletons. This TCR was recovered from a donor at least 40 years old with multiple myeloma. Source material: a population of CD138-negative cells sorted from bone marrow. The rearrangement links TRBV19 to TRBJ2-4; D unresolved. The DNA of the CDR3 is TGTGCCAGTAGTACCTCTAGTAAAAACATTCAGTACTTC. Translating gives CASSTSSKNIQYF.